A single sample gave rise to the 28 T cell receptor beta chains below, sequenced in a study of blood T cells in healthy people across ages. Sample-barcoded 5' priming and a J-beta primer mix drove a second PCR of roughly 7 to 11 cycles. A single record per CDR3 protein comes from TCRdb applying MiXCR to the 5' RACE reads. The sample includes some 890,000 distinct CDR3 sequences, 25% to 30% of them seen just once. These data also formed part of another study, on T cells of mothers and their children.

Sequencing was carried out using blood. The receptors were sampled from a woman aged 40 to 49 in good health.

About this clonotype: At one end the junction does not follow the germline gene, possibly because of a read error. The chain is built from TRBV11-1 and TRBJ1-2; unclear D gene. The CDR3 runs 17 residues. The V gene's germline CDR1 is SGHAT and CDR2 FQDESV (reference sequence). In DNA, the CDR3 is TGTGTCAGCAGCTTAAATGGTGGAAGAACGGCTAACTATGGCTACACCTTC. Translation gives CVSSLNGGRTANYGYTF.

To note about this clonotype: A much larger clone lies a single base off, so this may be a read error. V usage is TRBV7-9 and J usage is TRBJ2-3, with a tentative D call TRBD2 (5 bases). This CDR3 region has 15 residues. Deletions cut 4 bases from V and 2 bases from J, with 13 bases between. CDR1 is SEHNR, CDR2 FQNEAQ, per germline (reference sequence). The DNA for the CDR3 is TGTGCCAGCAGCTACTGGGGAGATCACACAGATACGCAGTATTTT. Translation: CASSYWGDHTDTQYF.

This clonotype was seen only a few times. The chain couples TRBV7-8 to TRBJ1-4, with D unresolved. Germline V gene sequence: CDR1 SGHVS, CDR2 FQNEAQ. V lost 2 bases and J lost 5, with 15 bases in between. This CDR3 contains 16 residues. CDR3 coding DNA: TGTGCCAGCAGCTTATCTGGAAGGATCCCCAATGAAAAACTGTTTTTT. As protein: CASSLSGRIPNEKLFF.

CDR3 nucleotides: TGTGCCAGCAGTCGTATTACCATGAACACTGAAGCTTTCTTT. It specifies CASSRITMNTEAFF. V gene TRBV14 combines with J gene TRBJ1-1; D gene unclear. V dropped 6 bases and J dropped 0 bases, with 11 bases sitting between them. There are 14 residues in the CDR3. CDR1 is SGHDN, CDR2 FVKESK, per germline. The full variable domain, its missing parts supplied by reference TRBV14 and TRBJ1-1, is EAGVTQFPSHSVIEKGQTVTLRCDPISGHDNLYWYRRVMGKEIKFLLHFVKESKQDESGMPNNRFLAERTGGTYSTLKVQPAELEDSGVYFCASSRITMNTEAFFGQGTRLTVV.

As regards this clonotype: This may stem from a read error, because a much larger clone lies one nucleotide away. V is TRBV4-1 and J is TRBJ2-1; the D gene is possibly TRBD1 (5 bases). The V gene's germline CDR1 is MGHRA and CDR2 YSYEKL. Trimming took off 0 bases at V and 7 bases at J, with 13 bases between the two ends. The CDR3 sequence is 15 residues long. The CDR3 region is CASSQESAGWNEQFF. CDR3 nucleotides: TGCGCCAGCAGCCAAGAATCGGCAGGGTGGAATGAGCAGTTCTTC.

A word on this clonotype: The junction shows a germline mismatch at one end, possibly a read error. The CDR3 DNA is TGTGCCAGCAGTTCGGACAGGGGGCTGACCTCTGGGACCAACGTCCTGACTTTC. It is translated as CASSSDRGLTSGTNVLTF. This chain joins TRBV5-5 and TRBJ2-6; 11 nucleotides agree with TRBD1. The germline V gene encodes CDR1 SGHKS and CDR2 YYEKEE (reference sequence). The CDR3 loop spans 18 amino acids.

The chain uses TRBV2 and TRBJ1-6; D might be TRBD1 (6 bases). CDR1 SNHLY and CDR2 FYNNEI come from the germline V gene. V was shortened by 7 bases and J by 7 bases, with 17 bases between the two germline ends. This CDR3 is built from 15 residues. CDR3 protein: CASNLQGQRNSPLHF. The CDR3 DNA sequence: TGTGCCAGCAACCTACAGGGACAAAGGAATTCACCCCTCCACTTT.

This clonotype was counted a few times. The chain recombines TRBV4-1 with TRBJ1-1; D uncertain. Deletions cut 3 bases from V and 1 base from J, with 15 bases between. The CDR3 consists of 16 residues. CDR1 and CDR2 from the germline V gene are MGHRA and YSYEKL. The CDR3, as DNA: TGCGCCAGCAGCCAGGGTCCAAAATCCTGGAACACTGAAGCTTTCTTT. As protein: CASSQGPKSWNTEAFF.

The chain couples TRBV7-2 to TRBJ1-2, with a possible D match to TRBD1 (5 bases). The CDR3 sequence is 15 residues long. CDR1 is SGHTA, CDR2 FQGNSA, per germline. Trimming removed 2 bases from V and 6 bases from J, with 16 bases in between. CDR3 sequence reads: CASSLLAARGDGYTF. The CDR3 nucleotides read TGTGCCAGCAGCTTACTCGCTGCTCGGGGGGATGGCTACACCTTC.

Only a few counts were recorded for this clonotype. At one boundary the junction diverges from the germline segment, which might be a read error. The chain carries TRBV5-1 and TRBJ2-6; 9 bases map to TRBD1. This CDR3 spans 17 amino acids. Germline V gene data show CDR1 as SGHRS and CDR2 as YFSETQ. As DNA, the CDR3 is TGCGCCAGTAGCTGGGACAGGGATAACTCTGGGGCCAACGTCCTGACTTTC. Protein sequence: CASSWDRDNSGANVLTF.

This clonotype occurred a few times. In nucleotides, the CDR3 is TGCAGTGCTACCCCAGAGGGGACAGGGTATCGCGAGCAGTACTTC. Translating gives CSATPEGTGYREQYF. V usage is TRBV20-1 and J usage is TRBJ2-4, with 9 nucleotides matching TRBD1. The DNA matches TRBJ2-7 better at its end, which makes the J call doubtful. CDR3 length: 15 residues. CDR1 DFQATT and CDR2 SNEGSKA come from the germline V gene (reference sequence).

This clonotype was observed at least ten times. The chain recombines TRBV27 with TRBJ1-2; D remains unclear. The germline V gene has CDR1 MNHEY and CDR2 SMNVEV (reference sequence). The CDR3 has 13 residues. V was cut by 2 bases and J by 0 bases, with 4 bases left in between. CDR3 nucleotide sequence: TGTGCCAGCAGTTTAAGGACTAACTATGGCTACACCTTC. Its protein product is CASSLRTNYGYTF.

The chain has TRBV12-3 or TRBV12-4 and TRBJ2-1, with 10 nucleotides matching TRBD1. The J segment lost 10 bases and the V segment lost 3 bases, leaving 15 bases of the junction unmatched. The CDR3 length is 17 residues. CDR3 DNA: TGTGCCAGCAGTTTGGGGACAGGGGAGGGAAACGAATACGAGCAGTTCTTC. It specifies CASSLGTGEGNEYEQFF.

This chain connects TRBV9 to TRBJ2-7; D may be TRBD1 (5 bases). The germline CDR1 and CDR2 sequences are SGDLS and YYNGEE. CDR3 length: 13 amino acids. V was pared by 3 bases and J by 5 bases, with 12 bases between. CDR3 DNA sequence: TGTGCCAGCAGCGGCCCAGGGAAAAACGAGCAGTACTTC. Translating it yields CASSGPGKNEQYF.

This clonotype was detected many times. J is TRBJ1-2 and V is TRBV20-1; D not resolved. Trimming left V 3 bases short and J 4 bases short, with 12 bases between. The germline gives CDR1 DFQATT, CDR2 SNEGSKA (reference sequence). This CDR3 is built from 13 residues. The CDR3 nucleotides read TGCAGTGCTAGGCCAGGTGGATCCTATGGCTACACCTTC. This sequence encodes CSARPGGSYGYTF.

This clonotype has ten or more counts. The chain combines TRBV20-1 with TRBJ2-5; TRBD2 aligns across 10 bases. The CDR3 has 19 amino acids. V was clipped by 5 bases and J by 2 bases; unmatched bases: 20. The germline V gene encodes CDR1 DFQATT and CDR2 SNEGSKA (reference sequence). As DNA, the CDR3 is TGCAGTGCTCCCTCTGAGCGGGGGGGCATGGTAGGGGGTCAAGAGACCCAGTACTTC. Residues: CSAPSERGGMVGGQETQYF.

V and J are TRBV9 and TRBJ1-6, with D possibly TRBD1 on 6 matching bases. This CDR3 spans 16 amino acids. V was cut by 3 bases and J by 6 bases, with 16 bases left in between. The germline gives CDR1 SGDLS, CDR2 YYNGEE. As DNA, the CDR3 is TGTGCCAGCAGCGGACGCAGGGGACGGGGTAATTCACCCCTCCACTTT. Residues: CASSGRRGRGNSPLHF.

V usage is TRBV5-1 and J usage is TRBJ1-2; D ambiguous. Between the trimmed V and J ends, which lost 0 bases and 0 bases, there was a span of 15 bases. Germline CDR1 and CDR2: SGHRS and YFSETQ. The CDR3 totals 17 residues. CDR3 DNA sequence: TGCGCCAGCAGCTTGGAGGGCAGACCTACAGCTAACTATGGCTACACCTTC. Translation: CASSLEGRPTANYGYTF.

The chain recombines TRBV29-1 with TRBJ1-1; no firm D call. This CDR3 is built from 17 residues. Germline V gene sequence: CDR1 SQVTM, CDR2 ANQGSEA. V lost 0 bases to trimming and J lost 5 bases, with 22 bases between them. The CDR3 bases are TGCAGCGTTGAAGATCTAGGACGAGGAATACTCGGGACTGAAGCTTTCTTT. Protein sequence: CSVEDLGRGILGTEAFF.

The genes are TRBV20-1 and TRBJ2-1; 7 bases match TRBD2. V lost 0 bases to trimming and J lost 0 bases; unmatched junction nucleotides: 2. The CDR3 is made up of 15 amino acids. Germline V gene sequence: CDR1 DFQATT, CDR2 SNEGSKA (reference sequence). The CDR3 loop is CSAREERDSYNEQFF. The CDR3 coding sequence is TGCAGTGCTAGAGAGGAGCGGGACTCCTACAATGAGCAGTTCTTC.

The chain uses TRBV2 and TRBJ1-6; no clear D gene. With 3 bases removed from V and 9 bases from J, the gap between germline ends came to 15 bases. This CDR3 contains 15 residues. Germline V gene sequence: CDR1 SNHLY, CDR2 FYNNEI. The CDR3 loop is CASSDRKRKSSPLHF. CDR3 coding DNA: TGTGCCAGCAGTGATCGGAAAAGGAAGAGTTCACCCCTCCACTTT.

Comment on this clonotype: One end of the junction varies from germline; a read error may be responsible. The chain has TRBV20-1 and TRBJ1-1, with D possibly TRBD1 on 5 matching bases. In germline, CDR1 is DFQATT, CDR2 SNEGSKA (reference sequence). The CDR3 sequence is 16 residues long. CDR3 nucleotide sequence: TGCAGTGTTAGAGTTAACAGTGGGACGGGGAACACTGAAGCTTTCTTT. Encoded protein: CSVRVNSGTGNTEAFF.

This chain uses TRBV11-3 with TRBJ2-7; either TRBD1 or TRBD2 may supply D (5 bases each). Looked up from germline, CDR1 is SGHNT and CDR2 is YENEEA. The V gene lost 2 bases and the J gene lost 3 bases, with 11 bases spanning the gap. The CDR3 sequence is 14 residues long. In DNA, the CDR3 is TGTGCCAGCAGCTTATATTCGGGGCTCTACGAGCAGTACTTC. It translates to CASSLYSGLYEQYF.

This clonotype was seen once. At one end, the junction sequence differs from germline, possibly due to a read error. The rearrangement joins TRBV13 to TRBJ1-5; 10 positions agree with TRBD1. The CDR3 covers 14 residues. Germline loops: CDR1 PRHDT, CDR2 FYEKMQ (reference sequence). The CDR3 DNA sequence: TGCGCCAGCGAGACAGGGGGCGCAGGGCGGCCCCAGCATTTT. Translating gives CASETGGAGRPQHF.

This chain uses TRBV30 with TRBJ1-2; D perhaps matches TRBD1 (5 bases). Germline V gene lookup returns CDR1 GTSNPN and CDR2 SVGIG (reference sequence). This CDR3 region has 11 residues. Trimming pared 2 bases from V and 7 bases from J, leaving 8 bases between. CDR3: CAWSSQGGYTF. DNA for the CDR3: TGTGCCTGGAGTTCTCAGGGTGGCTACACCTTC.

This clonotype was detected a few times. The gene calls are TRBV7-2 and TRBJ2-2; D is uncertain. V was shortened by 1 base and J by 4 bases, with 10 bases between the two germline ends. This CDR3 has 15 residues. Per the germline V gene, CDR1 is SGHTA and CDR2 is FQGNSA. CDR3 region: CASSLGGRLTGELFF. Written as DNA, the CDR3 is TGTGCCAGCAGCTTAGGTGGGCGGCTCACCGGGGAGCTGTTTTTT.

This clonotype was counted between two and nine times. The J gene is TRBJ1-4, the V gene TRBV20-1; D unclear. This CDR3 spans 15 amino acids. Germline CDR1 and CDR2: DFQATT and SNEGSKA (reference sequence). With 0 bases removed from V and 3 bases from J, the gap between germline ends came to 11 bases. CDR3 nucleotide sequence: TGCAGTGCTAGAGATTGGAGGGCGGCTAATGAAAAACTGTTTTTT. Translation: CSARDWRAANEKLFF.

At least ten counts were recorded for this clonotype. The chain links TRBV20-1 to TRBJ2-1, with 9 bases fitting TRBD2. The CDR3 loop spans 13 amino acids. Germline CDR1 and CDR2: DFQATT and SNEGSKA (reference sequence). Trimming took 3 bases from V and 5 from J; bases not matched to a gene: 2. As DNA, the CDR3 is TGCAGTGCTAGGGGCGGGGGGGACAATGAGCAGTTCTTC. Its protein product is CSARGGGDNEQFF.